This TCR beta chain came from a study of T-cell reconstitution after alpha-beta-depleted transplantation in children. Study-wide points: Reportedly, alpha-beta T cells present about two months post-transplant originated from several hundred expanded clones of graft origin.

Unique molecular identifiers were used in preparing the TCRbeta library. TCRdb redid the calling of the PCR reads with MiXCR, one entry per CDR3 protein. The sample consists of hundreds of thousands of distinct CDR3 sequences, about 9.4% of them appearing once. This clonotype occurred many times. Its antigen is currently unknown. With 7 bases removed from V and 3 bases from J, the gap between germline ends came to 14 bases. Germline lookup yields CDR1 SNHLY and CDR2 FYNNEI. The CDR3 has 14 amino acids. Sequenced here: PBMCs, sampled before TCRalphabeta/CD19-depleted stem cell transplant. The chain recombines TRBV2 with TRBJ2-3; D not resolved. This sequence was found in a boy under two years old with acute myeloid leukemia, due to receive a stem cell transplant. The CDR3 protein is CASTLAGRTDTQYF. In DNA, the CDR3 is TGTGCCAGCACCCTCGCAGGAAGAACAGATACGCAGTATTTT.